The TCR beta chain described here comes from a study of cytomegalovirus exposure and HLA in healthy donors. Overall study results and limits: In a later analysis, HLA-associated TCR beta chains were more clonally expanded than equally common others. Immune exposure information available was restricted to CMV serostatus. Later genetic work tied a missense DCLRE1C variant to beta-chain V and J trimming.

Researchers ran the PCR with 60 Vbeta and 13 Jbeta primers. Produced via immunoSEQ multiplex PCR; TCRdb's table is partial and in-frame only. The data show about 100,000 clones, with 55% to 75% seen just once and more than 15% held by the top ten. It was healthy bone marrow donors who served as donors. Note on this clone: The antigen is not known.

The clonotype comes from a woman aged 18-29 years in good health and CMV-seropositive. Sequenced material: PBMCs.

The CDR3 bases are TGTGCCTGGAGGACAGGGGGCAATCAGCCCCAGCATTTT. As protein: CAWRTGGNQPQHF. The chain carries TRBV30 and TRBJ1-5; 8 positions match TRBD1. J lost 2 bases, V lost 3 bases, and 0 bases had no gene match. The CDR3 extends over 13 amino acids. Germline loops: CDR1 GTSNPN, CDR2 SVGIG (reference sequence).